This T cell receptor (beta chain) was sequenced for a study of blood T cell repertoires in COVID-19. Across the study: Both acute and convalescent COVID-19 samples were obtained from the United States, Italy and Spain. T cells, B-cell-depleted T cells, or PBMCs supplied cDNA or gDNA.

In the original analysis: Nucleated cell counts were estimated from reference gene primer amplification. The assay was immunoSEQ multiplex PCR, and TCRdb's table has in-frame clones only and misses some. For V, J and clone size, that table is used; D and trimming come from the DNA. The sample gives about 120,000 clones, approximately 82% of which show up once; 5.9% is in the top ten. J gave up 7 bases and V 4 bases, and 11 bases lay outside the gene matches. Germline loops: CDR1 MNHEY, CDR2 SVGEGT. This CDR3 spans 16 amino acids. The sequenced material came from peripheral blood. The chain is built from TRBV6-2 or TRBV6-3 and TRBJ1-2; 11 bases map to TRBD1. The TCR sequence derives from a man of 80 years or more with active or convalescent COVID-19. CDR3 protein: CASSFHPGQGASGYTF. The CDR3 coding sequence is TGTGCCAGCAGTTTCCATCCCGGACAGGGGGCGAGTGGCTACACCTTC.